The T cell receptor beta chain under discussion was sequenced for a study of blood T cell repertoires in COVID-19. Looking at the study overall: PBMCs, B-cell-depleted T cells, or T cells were the source of the cDNA or gDNA that made up the material.

How the authors handled the data: By means of reference gene primer amplification, nucleated cell counts were estimated. Libraries were prepared by immunoSEQ multiplex PCR; TCRdb keeps only in-frame clonotypes and omits some of them. V, J and clone size were drawn from that table, and D and trimming were deduced from the DNA. In the table there are about 76,000 clones, around 70% of which are singletons. Germline values: CDR1 SNHLY, CDR2 FYNNEI. This CDR3 region has 12 residues. Trimming stripped 7 bases from V and 2 bases from J, with 8 bases between. The sequencing sample was made of peripheral blood. The TCR sequence derives from a man aged 70-80 years with acute or convalescent COVID-19. This sequence joins TRBV2 and TRBJ2-5; possible D gene TRBD1, 5 bases. The CDR3 loop reads CASIGVQETQYF. The CDR3 DNA sequence: TGTGCCAGCATAGGGGTGCAAGAGACCCAGTACTTC.